This T cell receptor beta chain is from a study of cytomegalovirus exposure and HLA in healthy donors. TCRdb keeps only in-frame clones here, not all; method: immunoSEQ multiplex PCR. This table has over 110,000 clones, 70% to 90% appearing once. Regarding the study as a whole: In a later analysis, first-cohort TCR clusters were found to tend to co-occur in the roughly 120 validation repertoires. A list of roughly 160 TCR beta chains associated with cytomegalovirus was given.

This CDR3 is 14 amino acids long. After removal of 2 bases from V and 4 bases from J, the junction contained 1 base not matched to a gene. Germline CDR1 and CDR2: SGHRS and YFSETQ. In the case of this clone: Its target is unknown.

The receptor was isolated from a man aged 18 to 30 in good health and CMV-seropositive. Sequencing was performed on PBMCs. The chain uses TRBV5-1 and TRBJ1-4, with 8 positions matching TRBD1. CDR3 nucleotide sequence: TGCGCCAGCAGCTTAGGACAGGGTAATGAAAAACTGTTTTTT. The encoded protein is CASSLGQGNEKLFF.